This record concerns one T cell receptor (beta chain) sequence. Its antigen is not identified. Trimming at V came to 5 bases and at J to 1 base, leaving 5 bases not matched to a gene. The CDR3 runs 15 residues. The germline V gene has CDR1 MDHEN and CDR2 SYDVKM. Unique molecular identifiers were incorporated during preparation of the TCRbeta library. TCRdb re-called the PCR reads with MiXCR, one entry per CDR3 protein. The top ten hold about 28% of the sample, which has just over 950,000 distinct CDR3 sequences, about 29% seen once. The entry originates in a study of T-cell reconstitution after alpha-beta-depleted transplantation in children. Study results and limitations: Expanded clones from the graft, numbering several hundred, reportedly supplied alpha-beta T cells about two months after transplant.

Material: PBMCs, mostly from graft donor cells, obtained 360 days after TCRalphabeta/CD19-depleted stem cell transplant. V gene TRBV28 combines with J gene TRBJ2-7; 10 nucleotides align to TRBD2. The source is a boy under two years old who had a stem cell transplant for SCID, so the T cells may come from the graft donor. The CDR3, as DNA: TGTGCCAGCAGTCCGCTAGCGGGGGCATCCTACGAGCAGTACTTC. Amino acid sequence: CASSPLAGASYEQYF.